A selection of T cell receptor beta chains follows, all from one sample in a study of shared clonotypes between healthy human individuals. Sequencing used immunoSEQ multiplex PCR; TCRdb keeps in-frame clones, though not all of them. The sample lists a few hundred thousand clones, roughly 95% occurring once. Sequencing input: naive CD8+ T cells sorted from blood. Receptor source: a woman in her thirties in good health. Each CDR3 is given with its conserved first and last residue. Each record gives: V gene, D gene, J gene, clone size, CDR3 DNA, CDR3 protein. D genes are given only for firm matches. Clone size is not always given. Where it is, it says once, few, many or a class for expanded clones.

TRBV11-2	NA	TRBJ2-3	NA	TGTGCCAGCAGCTTCGGGACTCCCCCTAATACGCAGTATTTT	CASSFGTPPNTQYF
TRBV5-4	TRBD2	TRBJ2-1	NA	TGTGCCAGCAGCTTGGACCTAGCGGGAGCCGATGAGCAGTTCTTC	CASSLDLAGADEQFF
TRBV28	NA	TRBJ2-7	NA	TGTGCCGGGAGCGACACCTACGAGCAGTACTTC	CAGSDTYEQYF
TRBV7-9	NA	TRBJ2-7	NA	TGTGCCAGCAGCTTGGACGTCAGCTCCTACGAGCAGTACTTC	CASSLDVSSYEQYF
TRBV19	NA	TRBJ2-1	NA	TGTGCCAGTAGTATAGCGGAATTTGGGTTCTTC	CASSIAEFGFF
TRBV25-1	NA	TRBJ1-5	NA	TGTGCCAGCAGTGACGGGGACTCCAATCAGCCCCAGCATTTT	CASSDGDSNQPQHF
TRBV5-4	TRBD2	TRBJ2-3	once	TGTGCCAGCAGCCCGGAGGGGGGACTAGGATGGGCTACGCAGTATTTT	CASSPEGGLGWATQYF
TRBV19	NA	TRBJ2-1	NA	TGTGCCAGTAGTATGAACAGCAATGAGCAGTTCTTC	CASSMNSNEQFF
TRBV5-6	TRBD1	TRBJ1-1	NA	TGTGCCAGCAGCTTACAGGGGAATCGTGGTACTGAAGCTTTCTTT	CASSLQGNRGTEAFF
TRBV27	TRBD2	TRBJ2-5	once	TGTGCCAGCAGTTTATTTGCGGGAGGGAGCCAAGAGACCCAGTACTTC	CASSLFAGGSQETQYF
TRBV2	NA	TRBJ2-3	NA	TGTGCCAGCAGGTGGCGACTAGTCTTCGGCACAGATACGCAGTATTTT	CASRWRLVFGTDTQYF
TRBV6-1	NA	TRBJ1-1	NA	TGTGCCAGCAGTGAAGCGCTTCTTCAGGATGAAGCTTTCTTT	CASSEALLQDEAFF
TRBV2	TRBD1	TRBJ2-5	NA	TGTGCCAGCAGGGCTTCCGGGACAGGACAAGAGACCCAGTACTTC	CASRASGTGQETQYF
TRBV7-8	NA	TRBJ2-7	once	TGTGCCAGCAGCTTTCTGGGGGACTCCTACGAGCAGTACTTC	CASSFLGDSYEQYF
TRBV5-4	TRBD1	TRBJ2-7	NA	TGTGCCAGCGGACAGGGGAGTACGTACGAGCAGTACTTC	CASGQGSTYEQYF
TRBV27	TRBD1	TRBJ2-7	NA	TGTGCCAGCAGTTTAGTGACAGGGGGATTAATGGGCGAGCAGTACTTC	CASSLVTGGLMGEQYF
TRBV13	TRBD2	TRBJ2-7	NA	TGTGCCAGCAGCGATGGGACTAGCGGGATCTACGAGCAGTACTTC	CASSDGTSGIYEQYF
TRBV28	NA	TRBJ2-7	NA	TGTGCCAGCAGTTTGTCAGGGGTAGAGTACGAGCAGTACTTC	CASSLSGVEYEQYF
TRBV5-1	NA	TRBJ1-2	NA	TGCGCCAGCAGCTTGGCTGAGGGGATTGAGTATGGCTACACCTTC	CASSLAEGIEYGYTF
TRBV7-6	TRBD2	TRBJ2-1	NA	TGTGCCAGCAGCTTAGGCGGGGGGACCTACAATGAGCAGTTCTTC	CASSLGGGTYNEQFF
TRBV2	TRBD2	TRBJ2-7	NA	TGTGCCAGCAGTGAAGTCGCGGGACTAGCGGCCTACGAGCAGTACTTC	CASSEVAGLAAYEQYF
TRBV28	NA	TRBJ2-3	NA	TGTGCCAGCAGTATCGGGGCGGGCTCAGATACGCAGTATTTT	CASSIGAGSDTQYF
TRBV7-9	NA	TRBJ1-1	few	TGTGCCAGCAGCGCAGATCCGAACACTGAAGCTTTCTTT	CASSADPNTEAFF
TRBV27	NA	TRBJ1-5	NA	TGTGCCAGCAGGTACGGGAGCGACAATCAGCCCCAGCATTTT	CASRYGSDNQPQHF
TRBV28	NA	TRBJ1-1	NA	TGTGCCAGCACCAGACACCTCGGGGAAGCTTTCTTT	CASTRHLGEAFF
TRBV2	TRBD1	TRBJ1-2	once	TGTGCCAGCAGCCCGGGACAGGGTCACTATGGCTACACCTTC	CASSPGQGHYGYTF
TRBV28	TRBD2	TRBJ2-2	NA	TGTGCCAGCAGTTTATGGTCGTCGAGCGGGAGAAATACCGGGGAGCTGTTTTTT	CASSLWSSSGRNTGELFF
TRBV6-6	NA	TRBJ2-3	NA	TGTGCCAGCTGTTCCAGCGGCCATAGCACAGATACGCAGTATTTT	CASCSSGHSTDTQYF
TRBV2	NA	TRBJ2-7	NA	TGTGCCAGCAGTGATAGCCTCTACGAGCAGTACTTC	CASSDSLYEQYF
TRBV28	TRBD1	TRBJ2-7	NA	TGTGCCAGCAGTCTAGGGGACAGGGGACACGAGCAGTACTTC	CASSLGDRGHEQYF
TRBV5-5	NA	TRBJ1-4	once	TGTGCCAGCAGCCCAGGGGCAACTAATGAAAAACTGTTTTTT	CASSPGATNEKLFF
TRBV6-1	NA	TRBJ1-5	once	TGTGCCAGCAGTGGGTACCTTGGAGATTATCAGCCCCAGCATTTT	CASSGYLGDYQPQHF
TRBV28	TRBD1	TRBJ2-7	NA	TGTGCCAGCAGTCGGGACAGCGTAAACGAGCAGTACTTC	CASSRDSVNEQYF
TRBV25-1	NA	TRBJ2-2	NA	TGTGCCAGCAGCCAGACAGGGAGGACCGGGGAGCTGTTTTTT	CASSQTGRTGELFF
TRBV6-5	NA	TRBJ1-2	NA	TGTGCCAGCACCTCTCGGGGACACCTTCGAGCCTACACCTTC	CASTSRGHLRAYTF
TRBV6-5	NA	TRBJ2-2	once	TGTGCCAGCAGTTCGGACCCGAACACCGGGGAGCTGTTTTTT	CASSSDPNTGELFF
TRBV5-8	TRBD2	TRBJ2-5	NA	TGTGCCAGCAGCTTAGGACTAGCGACTCAAGAGACCCAGTACTTC	CASSLGLATQETQYF
TRBV29-1	NA	TRBJ2-1	NA	TGCAGCGTTTTGGCCTACAATGAGCAGTTCTTC	CSVLAYNEQFF
TRBV4-1	NA	TRBJ2-7	NA	TGCGCCAGCAGCCAGATAGCGAATGGATTATACGAGCAGTACTTC	CASSQIANGLYEQYF
TRBV28	TRBD2	TRBJ2-7	NA	TGTGCCAGCAGCCCGAACTACGGGACTAGCGGTATCTACGAGCAGTACTTC	CASSPNYGTSGIYEQYF
TRBV15	NA	TRBJ2-3	NA	TGTGCCACCTCAGGGGCGGGCGGTAAAACAGATACGCAGTATTTT	CATSGAGGKTDTQYF
TRBV28	TRBD1	TRBJ2-4	NA	TGTGCCAGCAGTTTGGACAGGGTGGGCAAAAACATTCAGTACTTC	CASSLDRVGKNIQYF
TRBV10-3	NA	TRBJ2-5	once	TGTGCCATTGGGGGTTGGGAAGAGACCCAGTACTTC	CAIGGWEETQYF
TRBV28	TRBD2	TRBJ2-7	once	TGTGCCAGCAGTTTTAAGGCGGGAGGGCCGGTGGAGCAGTACTTC	CASSFKAGGPVEQYF
TRBV29-1	TRBD2	TRBJ2-7	NA	TGCAGCGTTGAGACTAGCGGGAGCTCCCATAGAACCTACGAGCAGTACTTC	CSVETSGSSHRTYEQYF
TRBV6-5	NA	TRBJ2-3	NA	TGTGCCAGCAGTTCTCTTCAGACAGATACGCAGTATTTT	CASSSLQTDTQYF
TRBV7-9	NA	TRBJ2-7	few	TGTGCCAGCAGCTTAGGGGAAGGAGGGCAGTACTTC	CASSLGEGGQYF
TRBV6-1	NA	TRBJ2-7	NA	TGTGCCAGCAGTGAAGCAGGTAGCGCTTACGAGCAGTACTTC	CASSEAGSAYEQYF
TRBV5-4	NA	TRBJ2-5	NA	TGTGCCAGCAGCTCGTGGGAGCGCCAGGAGACCCAGTACTTC	CASSSWERQETQYF
TRBV28	NA	TRBJ2-6	NA	TGTGCCAGCAGTGGTTTCTCTGGGGCCAACGTCCTGACTTTC	CASSGFSGANVLTF
TRBV7-9	NA	TRBJ2-7	NA	TGTGCCAGCAGCTCCGACGGACAGTACGAGCAGTACTTC	CASSSDGQYEQYF
TRBV5-8	TRBD1	TRBJ2-1	many	TGTGCCATCGGACAGGGTGGGGGCAATGAGCAGTTCTTC	CAIGQGGGNEQFF
TRBV28	NA	TRBJ2-1	NA	TGTGCCAGCACCTCCGGGGGCAGCTCCTACAATGAGCAGTTCTTC	CASTSGGSSYNEQFF
TRBV5-1	TRBD2	TRBJ2-3	NA	TGCGCCAGCAGCTCTCTCATAGCGGGAGTAACAGATACGCAGTATTTT	CASSSLIAGVTDTQYF
TRBV5-1	NA	TRBJ1-1	NA	TGCGCCAGCAGCTTGGGGTGGGGGATCATGAACACTGAAGCTTTCTTT	CASSLGWGIMNTEAFF
TRBV19	TRBD1	TRBJ2-7	NA	TGTGCCAGTACTCCTAGAGGACAGGGACTTTACGAGCAGTACTTC	CASTPRGQGLYEQYF
TRBV2	NA	TRBJ2-7	NA	TGTGCCAGCCTCGGGACGTACGAGCAGTACTTC	CASLGTYEQYF